A single TCR beta chain is shown here with its context. Its target is not known. Noted time point: blood 4 weeks post-SBRT, at nephrectomy. Treatment of the sample: 15 Gy SBRT to primary tumor, nephrectomy 4 weeks later. Nephrectomy followed 15 Gy stereotactic body radiation by 4 weeks. This renal cell carcinoma was of the clear cell type. Repertoires were generated with immunoSEQ multiplex PCR, while TCRdb's copy carries only in-frame clones and drops some. The sample lists around 100,000 clones; around 84% were seen once. These data come from a study of radiation and T cells in renal cell carcinoma. Findings and caveats of the study: Without pretreatment biopsies, baseline tumor clonotype presence was undetermined. Top tumor clonotypes rose in blood 2 weeks post-radiation, then contracted.

The CDR3 length is 13 residues. Trimming shortened V by 1 base and J by 4 bases, and 7 bases separated the two germline ends. The germline V gene encodes CDR1 SGHTA and CDR2 FQGNSA. The source was blood, collected from a patient whose treatment included radiotherapy and nephrectomy. The chain uses TRBV7-2 and TRBJ1-1, with D unclear. This receptor was identified in a man between 60 and 75 years old with renal cell carcinoma. CDR3 nucleotide sequence: TGTGCCAGCAGCTTAGGGGCAACCACTGAAGCTTTCTTT. Translation: CASSLGATTEAFF.